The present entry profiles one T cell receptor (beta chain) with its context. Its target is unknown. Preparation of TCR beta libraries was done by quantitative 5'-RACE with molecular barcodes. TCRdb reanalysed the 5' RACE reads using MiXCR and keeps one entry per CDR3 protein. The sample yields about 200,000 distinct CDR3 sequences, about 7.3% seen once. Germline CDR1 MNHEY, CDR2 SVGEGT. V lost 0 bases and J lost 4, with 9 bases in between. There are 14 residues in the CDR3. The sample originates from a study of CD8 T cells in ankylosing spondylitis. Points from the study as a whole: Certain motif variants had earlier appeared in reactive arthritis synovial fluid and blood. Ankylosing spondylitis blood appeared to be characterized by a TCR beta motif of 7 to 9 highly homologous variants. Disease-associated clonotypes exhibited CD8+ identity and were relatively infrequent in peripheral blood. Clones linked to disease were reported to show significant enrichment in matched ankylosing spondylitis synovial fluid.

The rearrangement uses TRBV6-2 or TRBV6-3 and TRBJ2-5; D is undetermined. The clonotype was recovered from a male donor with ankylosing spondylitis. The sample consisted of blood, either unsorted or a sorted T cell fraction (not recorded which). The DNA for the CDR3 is TGTGCCAGCAGTTACTCGTGGATGGGAGAGACCCAGTACTTC. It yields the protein CASSYSWMGETQYF.